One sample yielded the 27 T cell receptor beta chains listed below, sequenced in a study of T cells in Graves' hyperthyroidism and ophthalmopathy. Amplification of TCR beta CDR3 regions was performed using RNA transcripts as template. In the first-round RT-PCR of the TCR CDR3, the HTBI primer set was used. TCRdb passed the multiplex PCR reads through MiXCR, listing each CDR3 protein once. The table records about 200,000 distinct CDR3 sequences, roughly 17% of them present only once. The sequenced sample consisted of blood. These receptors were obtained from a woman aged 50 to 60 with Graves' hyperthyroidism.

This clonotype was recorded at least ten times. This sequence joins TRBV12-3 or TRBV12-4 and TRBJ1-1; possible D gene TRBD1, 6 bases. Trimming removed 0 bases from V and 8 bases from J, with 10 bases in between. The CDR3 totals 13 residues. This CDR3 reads CASSLARTEEAFF. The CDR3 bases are TGTGCCAGCAGTTTAGCGCGGACAGAAGAAGCTTTCTTT.

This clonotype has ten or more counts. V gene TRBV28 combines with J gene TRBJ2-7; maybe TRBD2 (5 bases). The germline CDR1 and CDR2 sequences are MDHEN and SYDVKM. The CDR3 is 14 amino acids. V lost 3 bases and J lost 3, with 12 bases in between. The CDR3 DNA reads TGTGCCAGCAGTTTGAGGACTGAGGGCTACGAGCAGTACTTC. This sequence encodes CASSLRTEGYEQYF.

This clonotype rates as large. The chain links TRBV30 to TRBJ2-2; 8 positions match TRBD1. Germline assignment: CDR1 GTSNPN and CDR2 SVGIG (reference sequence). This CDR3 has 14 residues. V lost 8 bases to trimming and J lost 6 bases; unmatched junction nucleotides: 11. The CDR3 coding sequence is TGTGCCGGGACAGGCCTCGAAATCGCCGGGGAGCTGTTTTTT. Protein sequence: CAGTGLEIAGELFF.

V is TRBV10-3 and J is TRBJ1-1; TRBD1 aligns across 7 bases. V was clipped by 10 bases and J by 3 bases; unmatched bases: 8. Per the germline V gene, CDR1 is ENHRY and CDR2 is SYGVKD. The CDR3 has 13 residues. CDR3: CATRGGQDTEAFF. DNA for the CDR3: TGTGCCACGAGGGGAGGACAGGACACTGAAGCTTTCTTT.

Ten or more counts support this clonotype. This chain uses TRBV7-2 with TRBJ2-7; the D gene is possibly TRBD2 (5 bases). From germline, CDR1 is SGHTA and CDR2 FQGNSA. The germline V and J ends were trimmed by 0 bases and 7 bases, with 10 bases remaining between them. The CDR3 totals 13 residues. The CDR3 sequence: CASSLALREEQYF. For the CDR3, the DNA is TGTGCCAGCAGCTTAGCGCTTCGGGAAGAGCAGTACTTC.

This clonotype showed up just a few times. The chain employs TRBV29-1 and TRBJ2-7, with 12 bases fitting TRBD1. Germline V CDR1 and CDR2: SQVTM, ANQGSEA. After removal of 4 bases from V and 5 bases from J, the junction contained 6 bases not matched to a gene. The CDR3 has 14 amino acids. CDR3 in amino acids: CSVGTGQGAHEQYF. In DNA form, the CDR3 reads TGCAGCGTTGGAACGGGACAGGGGGCCCACGAGCAGTACTTC.

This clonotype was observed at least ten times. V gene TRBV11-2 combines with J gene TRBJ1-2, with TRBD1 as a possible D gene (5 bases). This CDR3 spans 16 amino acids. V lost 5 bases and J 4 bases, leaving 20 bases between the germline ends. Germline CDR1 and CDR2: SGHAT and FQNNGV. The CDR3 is CASSPSTTGPLYGYTF. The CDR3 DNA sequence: TGTGCCAGCAGCCCCTCCACAACAGGTCCCCTCTATGGCTACACCTTC.

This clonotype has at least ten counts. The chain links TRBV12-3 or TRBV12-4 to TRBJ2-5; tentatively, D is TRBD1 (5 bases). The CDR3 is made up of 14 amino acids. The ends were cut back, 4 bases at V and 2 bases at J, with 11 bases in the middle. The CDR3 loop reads CASSSRTGQETQYF. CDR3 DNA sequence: TGTGCCAGCAGTTCCCGAACAGGACAAGAGACCCAGTACTTC.

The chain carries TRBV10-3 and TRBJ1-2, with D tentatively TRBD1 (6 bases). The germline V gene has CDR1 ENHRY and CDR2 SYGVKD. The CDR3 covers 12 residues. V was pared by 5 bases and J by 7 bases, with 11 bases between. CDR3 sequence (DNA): TGTGCCATCAGTCCCGAGGGGGTTGGCTACACCTTC. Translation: CAISPEGVGYTF.

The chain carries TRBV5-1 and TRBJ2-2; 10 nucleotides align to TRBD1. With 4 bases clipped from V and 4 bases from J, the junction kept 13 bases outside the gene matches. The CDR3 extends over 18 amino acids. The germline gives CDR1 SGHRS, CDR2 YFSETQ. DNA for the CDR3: TGCGCCAGCAGCGGCCTACGGGACAGGGGTTTGGGCACCGGGGAGCTGTTTTTT. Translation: CASSGLRDRGLGTGELFF. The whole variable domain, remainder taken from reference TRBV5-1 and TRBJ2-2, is KAGVTQTPRYLIKTRGQQVTLSCSPISGHRSVSWYQQTPGQGLQFLFEYFSETQRNKGNFPGRFSGRQFSNSRSEMNVSTLELGDSALYLCASSGLRDRGLGTGELFFGEGSRLTVL.

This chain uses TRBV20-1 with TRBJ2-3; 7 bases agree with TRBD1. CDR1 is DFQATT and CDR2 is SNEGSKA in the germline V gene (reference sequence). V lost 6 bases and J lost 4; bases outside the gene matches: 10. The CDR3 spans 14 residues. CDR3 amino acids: CSAGSVGGPDTQYF. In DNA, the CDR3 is TGCAGTGCGGGGAGCGTAGGGGGCCCAGATACGCAGTATTTT.

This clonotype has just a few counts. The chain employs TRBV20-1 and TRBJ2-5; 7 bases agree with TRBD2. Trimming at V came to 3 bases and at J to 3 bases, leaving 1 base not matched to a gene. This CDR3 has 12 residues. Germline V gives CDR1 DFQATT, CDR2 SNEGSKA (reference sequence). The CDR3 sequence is CSARGGEETQYF. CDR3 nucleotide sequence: TGCAGTGCTAGGGGGGGGGAAGAGACCCAGTACTTC.

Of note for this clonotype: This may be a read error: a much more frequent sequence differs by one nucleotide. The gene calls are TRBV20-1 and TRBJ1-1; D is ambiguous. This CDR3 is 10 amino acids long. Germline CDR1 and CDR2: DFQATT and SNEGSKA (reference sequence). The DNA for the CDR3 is TGCAATGCATCGAACACTGAAGCTTTCTTT. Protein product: CNASNTEAFF.

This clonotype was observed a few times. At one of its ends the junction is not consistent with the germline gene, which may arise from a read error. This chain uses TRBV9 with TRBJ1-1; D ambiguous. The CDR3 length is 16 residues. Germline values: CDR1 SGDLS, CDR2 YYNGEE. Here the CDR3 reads CASSPPGRGRNTKAFF. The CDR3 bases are TGTGCCAGCAGCCCTCCTGGGAGAGGTAGGAACACTAAAGCTTTCTTT. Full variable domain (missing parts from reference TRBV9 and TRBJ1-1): DSGVTQTPKHLITATGQRVTLRCSPRSGDLSVYWYQQSLDQGLQFLIQYYNGEERAKGNILERFSAQQFPDLHSELNLSSLELGDSALYFCASSPPGRGRNTKAFFGQGTRLTVV.

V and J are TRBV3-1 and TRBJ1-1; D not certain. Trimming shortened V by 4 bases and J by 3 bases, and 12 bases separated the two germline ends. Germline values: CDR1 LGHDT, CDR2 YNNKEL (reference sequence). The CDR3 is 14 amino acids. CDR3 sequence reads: CASSLPERDTEAFF. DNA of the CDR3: TGTGCCAGCAGCCTCCCAGAGAGAGACACTGAAGCTTTCTTT. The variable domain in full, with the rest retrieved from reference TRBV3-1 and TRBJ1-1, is DTAVSQTPKYLVTQMGNDKSIKCEQNLGHDTMYWYKQDSKKFLKIMFSYNNKELIINETVPNRFSPKSPDKAHLNLHINSLELGDSAVYFCASSLPERDTEAFFGQGTRLTVV.

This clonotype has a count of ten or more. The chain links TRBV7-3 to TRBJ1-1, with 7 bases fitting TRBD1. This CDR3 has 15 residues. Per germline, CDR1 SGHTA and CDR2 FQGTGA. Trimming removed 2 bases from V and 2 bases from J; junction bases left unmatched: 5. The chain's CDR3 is CASSLLGGANTEAFF. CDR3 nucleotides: TGTGCCAGCAGCTTATTAGGGGGCGCAAACACTGAAGCTTTCTTT.

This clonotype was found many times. In nucleotides, the CDR3 is TGTGCCAGCAGCTTAACCCTAGCGGTATCCTACAATGAGCAGTTCTTC. This encodes CASSLTLAVSYNEQFF. The chain combines TRBV7-3 with TRBJ2-1, with 7 bases lining up with TRBD2. The CDR3 is 16 amino acids. Per germline, CDR1 SGHTA and CDR2 FQGTGA. V lost 0 bases, J lost 1 base, and 3 bases stayed unmatched.

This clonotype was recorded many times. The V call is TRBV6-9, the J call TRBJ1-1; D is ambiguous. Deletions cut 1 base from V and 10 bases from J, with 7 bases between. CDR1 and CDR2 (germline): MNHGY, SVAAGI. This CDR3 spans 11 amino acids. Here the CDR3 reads CASSYYYAAFF. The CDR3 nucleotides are TGTGCCAGCAGTTATTATTACGCAGCTTTCTTT.

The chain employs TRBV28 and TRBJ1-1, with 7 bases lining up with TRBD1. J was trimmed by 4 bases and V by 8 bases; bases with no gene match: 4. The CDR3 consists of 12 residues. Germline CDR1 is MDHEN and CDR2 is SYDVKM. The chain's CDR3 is CASLAGGTEAFF. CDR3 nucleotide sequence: TGTGCCAGCCTAGCAGGGGGCACTGAAGCTTTCTTT.

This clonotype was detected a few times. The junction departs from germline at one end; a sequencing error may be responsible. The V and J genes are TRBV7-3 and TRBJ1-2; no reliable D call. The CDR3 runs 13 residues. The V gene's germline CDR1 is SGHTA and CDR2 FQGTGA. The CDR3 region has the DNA TGTGCCAGCAGCAAACAGTCTAACTATGGCTACGCCTTC. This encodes CASSKQSNYGYAF.

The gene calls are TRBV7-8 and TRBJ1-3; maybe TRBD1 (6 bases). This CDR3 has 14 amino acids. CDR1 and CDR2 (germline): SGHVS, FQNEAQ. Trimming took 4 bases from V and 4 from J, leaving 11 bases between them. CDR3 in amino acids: CASSYGQRGNTIYF. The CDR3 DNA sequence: TGTGCCAGCAGCTACGGACAGAGAGGAAACACCATATATTTT.

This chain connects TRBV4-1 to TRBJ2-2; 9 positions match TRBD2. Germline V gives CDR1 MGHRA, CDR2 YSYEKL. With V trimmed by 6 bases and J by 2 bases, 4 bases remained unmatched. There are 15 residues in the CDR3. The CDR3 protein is CASRIAGVNTGELFF. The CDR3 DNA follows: TGCGCCAGCAGAATAGCGGGAGTCAACACCGGGGAGCTGTTTTTT.

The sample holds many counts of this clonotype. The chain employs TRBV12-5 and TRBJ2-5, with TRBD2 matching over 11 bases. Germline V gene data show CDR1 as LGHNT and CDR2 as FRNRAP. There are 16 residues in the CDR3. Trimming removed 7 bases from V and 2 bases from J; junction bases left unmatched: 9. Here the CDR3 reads CASAPPGLAVQETQYF. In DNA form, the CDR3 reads TGTGCTAGTGCCCCACCGGGACTAGCGGTTCAAGAGACCCAGTACTTC.

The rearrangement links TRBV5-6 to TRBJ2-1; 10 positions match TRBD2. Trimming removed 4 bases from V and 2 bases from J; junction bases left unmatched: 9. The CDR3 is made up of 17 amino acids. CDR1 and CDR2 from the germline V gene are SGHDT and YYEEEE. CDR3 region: CASSGDSGRSPYNEQFF. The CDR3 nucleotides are TGTGCCAGCAGCGGAGATAGCGGGAGGAGTCCCTACAATGAGCAGTTCTTC.

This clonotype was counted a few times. The CDR3 bases are TGCAGTGGTACAGGGAAGTTCACCGGGGAGCTGTTTTTT. Residues: CSGTGKFTGELFF. The rearrangement joins TRBV20-1 to TRBJ2-2; a weak D match, TRBD1 (6 bases). Germline assignment: CDR1 DFQATT and CDR2 SNEGSKA (reference sequence). V was clipped by 7 bases and J by 4 bases, with 13 bases between them. This CDR3 has 13 residues.

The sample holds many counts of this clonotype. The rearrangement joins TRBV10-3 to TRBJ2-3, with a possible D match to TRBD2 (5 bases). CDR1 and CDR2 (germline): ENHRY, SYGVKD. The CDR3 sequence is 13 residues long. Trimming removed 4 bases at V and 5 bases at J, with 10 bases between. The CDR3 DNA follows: TGTGCCATCAGTGTTTTGGGGAGAGATACGCAGTATTTT. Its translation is CAISVLGRDTQYF.

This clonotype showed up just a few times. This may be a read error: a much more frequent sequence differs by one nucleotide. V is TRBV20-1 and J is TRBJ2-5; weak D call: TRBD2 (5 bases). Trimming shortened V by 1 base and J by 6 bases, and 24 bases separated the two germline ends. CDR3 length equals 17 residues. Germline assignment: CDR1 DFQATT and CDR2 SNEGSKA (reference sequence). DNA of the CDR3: TGCAGTGCTAGAGGGATCGCGGTAGGGAGATATGGGAAGACCCAGTACTTC. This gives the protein CSARGIAVGRYGKTQYF.